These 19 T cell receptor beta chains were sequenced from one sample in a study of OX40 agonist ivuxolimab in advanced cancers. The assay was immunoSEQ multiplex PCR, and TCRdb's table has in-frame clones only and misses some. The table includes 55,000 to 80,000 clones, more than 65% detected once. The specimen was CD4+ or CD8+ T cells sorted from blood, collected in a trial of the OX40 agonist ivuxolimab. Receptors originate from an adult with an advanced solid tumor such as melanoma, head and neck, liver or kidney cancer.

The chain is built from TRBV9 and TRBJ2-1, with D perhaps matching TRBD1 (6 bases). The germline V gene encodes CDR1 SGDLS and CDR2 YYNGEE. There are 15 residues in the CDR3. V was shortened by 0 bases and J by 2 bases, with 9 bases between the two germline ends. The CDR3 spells CASSVGQATYNEQFF. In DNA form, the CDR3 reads TGTGCCAGCAGCGTAGGACAGGCCACCTACAATGAGCAGTTCTTC.

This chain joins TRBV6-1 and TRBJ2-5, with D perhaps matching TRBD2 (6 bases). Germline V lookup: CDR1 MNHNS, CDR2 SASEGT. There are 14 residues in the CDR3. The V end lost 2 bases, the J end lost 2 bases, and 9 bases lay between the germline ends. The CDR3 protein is CASSEPGLQETQYF. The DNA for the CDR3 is TGTGCCAGCAGTGAACCGGGACTGCAAGAGACCCAGTACTTC.

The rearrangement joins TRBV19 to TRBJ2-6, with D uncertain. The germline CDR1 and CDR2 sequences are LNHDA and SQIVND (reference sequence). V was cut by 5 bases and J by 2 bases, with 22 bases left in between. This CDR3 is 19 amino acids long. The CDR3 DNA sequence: TGTGCCAGTAGTTCCGTGTGGGGTGGTCCCCCAACTGGGGCCAACGTCCTGACTTTC. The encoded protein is CASSSVWGGPPTGANVLTF.

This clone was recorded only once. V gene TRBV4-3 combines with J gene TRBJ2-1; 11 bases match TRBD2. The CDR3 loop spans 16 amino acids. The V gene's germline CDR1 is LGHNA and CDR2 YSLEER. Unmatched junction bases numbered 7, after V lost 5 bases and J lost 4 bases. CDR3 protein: CASSSSLAGGYNEQFF. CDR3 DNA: TGCGCCAGCAGCTCCTCCCTAGCGGGGGGTTACAATGAGCAGTTCTTC.

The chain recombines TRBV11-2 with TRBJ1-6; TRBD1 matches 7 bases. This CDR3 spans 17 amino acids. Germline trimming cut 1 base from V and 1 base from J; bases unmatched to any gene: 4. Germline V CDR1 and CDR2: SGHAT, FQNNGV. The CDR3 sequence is CASSLVRGQSYNSPLHF. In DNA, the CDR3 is TGTGCCAGCAGCTTAGTGAGGGGACAGTCCTATAATTCACCCCTCCACTTT.

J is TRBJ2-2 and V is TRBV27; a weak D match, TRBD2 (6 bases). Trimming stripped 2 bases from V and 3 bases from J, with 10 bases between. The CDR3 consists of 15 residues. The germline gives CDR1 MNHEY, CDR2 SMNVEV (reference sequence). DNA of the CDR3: TGTGCCAGCAGTTTAGAAGCGGGTCACACCGGGGAGCTGTTTTTT. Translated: CASSLEAGHTGELFF.

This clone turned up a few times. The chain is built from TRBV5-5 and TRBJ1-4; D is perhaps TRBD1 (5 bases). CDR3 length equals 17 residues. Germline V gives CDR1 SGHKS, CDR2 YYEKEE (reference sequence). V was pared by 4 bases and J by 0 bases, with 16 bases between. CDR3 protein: CASSHPGTYATNEKLFF. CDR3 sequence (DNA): TGTGCCAGCAGCCATCCTGGGACGTATGCAACTAATGAAAAACTGTTTTTT.

DNA of the CDR3: TGCGCCAGCAGCATCGGGACCCTTTCAGATACGCAGTATTTT. This gives the protein CASSIGTLSDTQYF. The chain joins TRBV5-1 to TRBJ2-3; D is perhaps TRBD1 or TRBD2 (5 bases each). The length of the CDR3 is 14 residues. CDR1 and CDR2 from the germline V gene are SGHRS and YFSETQ. The V and J ends lost 4 bases and 4 bases respectively, with 13 bases between them.

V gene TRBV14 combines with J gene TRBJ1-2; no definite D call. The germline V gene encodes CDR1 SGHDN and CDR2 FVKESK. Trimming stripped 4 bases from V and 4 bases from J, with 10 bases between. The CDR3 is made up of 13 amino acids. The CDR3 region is CASSLDGFYGYTF. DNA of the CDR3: TGTGCCAGCAGCCTTGACGGATTCTATGGCTACACCTTC.

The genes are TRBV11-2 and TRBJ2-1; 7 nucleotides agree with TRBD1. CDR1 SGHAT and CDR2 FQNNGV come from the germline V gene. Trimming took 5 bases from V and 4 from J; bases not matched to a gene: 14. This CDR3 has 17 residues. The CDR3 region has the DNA TGTGCCAGCAGCCGCGAAGGGGGCCGCCCAATTTACAATGAGCAGTTCTTC. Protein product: CASSREGGRPIYNEQFF.

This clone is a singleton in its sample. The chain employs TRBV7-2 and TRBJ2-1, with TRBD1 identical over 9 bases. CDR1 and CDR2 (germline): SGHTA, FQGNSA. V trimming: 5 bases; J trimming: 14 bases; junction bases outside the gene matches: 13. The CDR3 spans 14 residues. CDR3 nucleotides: TGTGCCAGCAGCACCCGAGGGAGGACAGGGGTTAAGTTCTTC. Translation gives CASSTRGRTGVKFF.

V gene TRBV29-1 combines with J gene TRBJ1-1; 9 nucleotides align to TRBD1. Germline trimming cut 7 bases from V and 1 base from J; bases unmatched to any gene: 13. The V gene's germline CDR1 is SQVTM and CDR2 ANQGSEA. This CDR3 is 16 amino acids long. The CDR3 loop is CSARGGQGVRNTEAFF. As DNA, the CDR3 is TGCAGCGCGCGAGGGGGACAGGGAGTTAGGAACACTGAAGCTTTCTTT.

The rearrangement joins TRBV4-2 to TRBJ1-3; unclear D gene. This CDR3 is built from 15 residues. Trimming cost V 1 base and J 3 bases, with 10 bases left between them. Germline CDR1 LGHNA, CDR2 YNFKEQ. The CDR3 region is CASSQGEGGGNTIYF. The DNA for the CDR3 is TGTGCCAGCAGCCAAGGTGAGGGAGGTGGAAACACCATATATTTT.

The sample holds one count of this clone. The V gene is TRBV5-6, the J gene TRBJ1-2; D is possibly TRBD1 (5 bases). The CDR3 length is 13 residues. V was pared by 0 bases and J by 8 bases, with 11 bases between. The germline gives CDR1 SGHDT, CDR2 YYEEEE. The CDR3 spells CASSLDQGEGYTF. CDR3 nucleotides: TGTGCCAGCAGCTTGGACCAGGGTGAGGGCTACACCTTC.

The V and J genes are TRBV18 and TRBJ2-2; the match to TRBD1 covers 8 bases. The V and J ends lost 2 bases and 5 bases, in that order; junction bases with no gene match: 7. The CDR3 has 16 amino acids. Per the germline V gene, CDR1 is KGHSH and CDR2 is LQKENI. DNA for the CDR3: TGTGCCAGCTCACCAACGGACAGGGCGAGGACCGGGGAGCTGTTTTTT. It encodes CASSPTDRARTGELFF.

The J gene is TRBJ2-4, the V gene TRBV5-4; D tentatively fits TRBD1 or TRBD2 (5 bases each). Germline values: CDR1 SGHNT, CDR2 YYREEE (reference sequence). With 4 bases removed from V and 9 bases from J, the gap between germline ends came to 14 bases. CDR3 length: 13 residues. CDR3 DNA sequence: TGTGCCAGCAGCACTCAAGGGACCCCCATTCAGTACTTC. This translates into CASSTQGTPIQYF.

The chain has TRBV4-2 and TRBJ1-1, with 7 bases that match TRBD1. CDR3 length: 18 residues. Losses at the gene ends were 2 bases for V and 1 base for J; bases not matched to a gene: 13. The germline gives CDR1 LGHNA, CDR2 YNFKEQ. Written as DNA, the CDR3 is TGTGCCAGCAGCCAATCGGGGACAGTTTACAGGGGGAACACTGAAGCTTTCTTT. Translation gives CASSQSGTVYRGNTEAFF.

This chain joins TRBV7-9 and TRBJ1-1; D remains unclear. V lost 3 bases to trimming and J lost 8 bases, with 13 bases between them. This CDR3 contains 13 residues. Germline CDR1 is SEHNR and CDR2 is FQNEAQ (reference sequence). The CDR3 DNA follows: TGTGCCAGCAGCTTCGGAGGAGGGCCCGAAGCTTTCTTT. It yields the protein CASSFGGGPEAFF. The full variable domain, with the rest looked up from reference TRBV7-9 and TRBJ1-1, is DTGVSQNPRHKITKRGQNVTFRCDPISEHNRLYWYRQTLGQGPEFLTYFQNEAQLEKSRLLSDRFSAERPKGSFSTLEIQRTEQGDSAMYLCASSFGGGPEAFFGQGTRLTVV.

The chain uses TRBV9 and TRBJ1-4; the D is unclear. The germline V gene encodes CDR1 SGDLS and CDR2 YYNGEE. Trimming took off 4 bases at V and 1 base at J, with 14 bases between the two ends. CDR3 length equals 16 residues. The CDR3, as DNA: TGTGCCAGCAGCCCGACCGTGGCAGGAACTAATGAAAAACTGTTTTTT. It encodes CASSPTVAGTNEKLFF.